This TCR beta chain stems from a study of T-cell memory formation after mild COVID-19. Whole-study context: TCR clusters mostly belonged to single donors.

5'RACE, which relied on constant-segment primers, yielded TCR alpha and TCR beta cDNA libraries carrying sample barcodes and UMIs. TCRdb passed the 5' RACE reads through MiXCR, listing each CDR3 protein once. This table holds around 530,000 distinct CDR3 sequences, roughly 22% found once. The sample holds a few counts of this clonotype. The V end lost 5 bases, the J end lost 4 bases, and 18 bases lay between the germline ends. The CDR3 has 16 residues. CDR1 is SEHNR and CDR2 is FQNEAQ in the germline V gene (reference sequence). The material sequenced was PBMCs or a T cell subset sorted from them (not recorded which). The chain is built from TRBV7-9 and TRBJ2-1, with D possibly TRBD2 on 5 matching bases. This TCR came from an adult woman who had mild COVID-19 (a few samples of this study predate the infection). Cell type and time point are not known. Here the CDR3 reads CASSRPGPRGYNEQFF. The CDR3 DNA reads as TGTGCCAGCAGCAGACCCGGGCCAAGAGGGTACAATGAGCAGTTCTTC.